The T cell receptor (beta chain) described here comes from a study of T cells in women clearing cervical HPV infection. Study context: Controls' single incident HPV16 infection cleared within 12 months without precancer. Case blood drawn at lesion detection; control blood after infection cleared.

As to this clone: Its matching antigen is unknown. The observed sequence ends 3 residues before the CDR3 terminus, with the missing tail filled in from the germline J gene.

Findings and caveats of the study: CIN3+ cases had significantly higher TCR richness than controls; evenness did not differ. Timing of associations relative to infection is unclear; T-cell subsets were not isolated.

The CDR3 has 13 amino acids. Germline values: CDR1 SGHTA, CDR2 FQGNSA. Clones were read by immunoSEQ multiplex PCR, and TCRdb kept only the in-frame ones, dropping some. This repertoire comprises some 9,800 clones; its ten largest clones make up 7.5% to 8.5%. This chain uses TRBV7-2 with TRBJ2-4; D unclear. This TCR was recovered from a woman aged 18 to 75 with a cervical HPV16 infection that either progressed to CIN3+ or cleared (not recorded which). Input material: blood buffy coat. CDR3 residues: CASSREPVYGQYF. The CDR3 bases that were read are TGTGCCAGCAGCCGAGAACCTGTCTATGGT.